This T cell receptor beta chain was identified in a study of T cell responses to AZD1222 COVID-19 vaccine. Across the study: Combined were second doses at about 4 or about 12 weeks. Study-wide results and caveats: The span of vaccine-associated CD4 TCRs extended across spike, with dominance at 160-218 and 743-854. The reported proportion of spike-specific TCRs targeting unmutated variant regions was nearly half.

V dropped 9 bases and J dropped 6 bases, with 17 bases sitting between them. The germline CDR1 and CDR2 sequences are MNHEY and SVGAGI. This CDR3 has 13 amino acids. Notes on this clone: The antigen is not known.

Only in-frame clones appear in the TCRdb table, and some are missing; sequencing was by immunoSEQ multiplex PCR. The data hold 55,000 to 75,000 clones, with approximately 91% observed a single time. The J gene is TRBJ1-1, the V gene TRBV6-5, with D uncertain. The sequence was obtained from an adult in good health. The specimen comprised peripheral blood, sampled on day 0 of AZD1222 vaccination. Here the CDR3 DNA reads TGTGCCAGTAGCTCCCACTCAGGAGCTGAAGCTTTCTTT. Residues: CASSSHSGAEAFF.